This T cell receptor beta chain was sequenced during a study of cytomegalovirus exposure and HLA in healthy donors. This CDR3 region has 15 residues. Looked up from germline, CDR1 is MNHEY and CDR2 is SMNVEV (reference sequence). For this clone: The antigen is undetermined.

Whole-study findings and limits: HLA alleles showed associations with around 15,000 TCR beta sequences in a later analysis, at a 0.05 false discovery rate. Fewer N-insertions (relative to the roughly 720-donor mean) were reportedly seen in an Asian-associated ancestry cluster in a later analysis.

The study ran its PCR with 60 Vbeta and 13 Jbeta primers. Only in-frame clones appear in the TCRdb table, and some are missing; sequencing was by immunoSEQ multiplex PCR. The table includes under 150,000 clones, 65% detected once. The V call is TRBV27, the J call TRBJ2-5; 7 nucleotides agree with TRBD1. The J call may be faulty, since TRBJ2-7 better matches the DNA end. The sequence derives from a woman aged 40 to 49 in good health and CMV-seropositive. The sequenced sample was PBMCs. The CDR3 DNA is TGTGCCAGCAGTTTTTCGGACAGGTTATCCTACGAGCAGTACTTC. This sequence encodes CASSFSDRLSYEQYF.